These T cell receptor beta chains were read from a single sample in a study of CD8+CD57+ T cells in acquired aplastic anemia. TCRdb ran MiXCR on the reads and lists one entry per CDR3 protein. The sample lists about 43,000 distinct CDR3 sequences; approximately 57% were seen once. The specimen was sorted CD4+, CD8+, or CD8+CD57+ T cells (not recorded which) from PBMCs. Receptors were obtained from a human donor with aplastic anemia. CDR3s include the opening cysteine and the closing phenylalanine or tryptophan. The D gene is left open where the match is weak. Size is omitted from some rows. Given values are once, few, many or a class for expanded clones.

D: .; size: .; J: TRBJ2-1; V: TRBV7-3; DNA: TGTGCCAGCAGCTTAGACACCTACATTCACAATGAGCAGTTCTTC; CDR3: CASSLDTYIHNEQFF
D: TRBD1; size: many; J: TRBJ1-2; V: TRBV16; DNA: TGTGCCAGCAGCGAAAGGGGACAGCCTTACTTC; CDR3: CASSERGQPYF
D: .; size: .; J: TRBJ2-1; V: TRBV29-1; DNA: TGCAGCGTTAAGGGCGTAAATGAGCAGTTCTTC; CDR3: CSVKGVNEQFF
D: TRBD2; size: .; J: TRBJ2-1; V: TRBV7-6; DNA: TGTGCCAGCAGCGGACTAGCGGGGGCTGGGGGTGAGCAGTTCTTC; CDR3: CASSGLAGAGGEQFF
D: .; size: .; J: TRBJ1-6; V: TRBV20-1; DNA: TGCAGTGCTCCCCTAAGTGTCTCCTATAATTCACCCCTCCACTTT; CDR3: CSAPLSVSYNSPLHF
D: .; size: once; J: TRBJ1-2; V: TRBV24-1; DNA: TGTGCCACCAGTCAGGGGCCAGGCTATGGCTACACCTTC; CDR3: CATSQGPGYGYTF
D: .; size: many; J: TRBJ2-7; V: TRBV20-1; DNA: TGCAGTGCTAGAGATTACGGCACCTACGAGCAGTACTTC; CDR3: CSARDYGTYEQYF
D: .; size: .; J: TRBJ1-2; V: TRBV29-1; DNA: TGCAGCGTTGAATGGGGAGACTATGGCTACACCTTC; CDR3: CSVEWGDYGYTF
D: .; size: .; J: TRBJ2-5; V: TRBV19; DNA: TGTGCCAGTTCACGCGATCGCCAGGAGACCCAGTACTTC; CDR3: CASSRDRQETQYF
D: .; size: .; J: TRBJ1-5; V: TRBV7-6; DNA: TGTGCCAGCAGCTTAGAACAGGGTAAAGGTCAGCCCCAGCATTTT; CDR3: CASSLEQGKGQPQHF
D: .; size: .; J: TRBJ1-1; V: TRBV29-1; DNA: TGCAGCGTTAAGACACTAGTCAACACTGAAGCTTTCTTT; CDR3: CSVKTLVNTEAFF
D: .; size: many; J: TRBJ2-7; V: TRBV27; DNA: TGTGCCAGCAGTTTAGCGACCGGGACACCCTACGAGCAGTACTTC; CDR3: CASSLATGTPYEQYF
D: .; size: few; J: TRBJ2-5; V: TRBV19; DNA: TGTGCCAGTGGGACGGGGGAGACCCAGTACTTC; CDR3: CASGTGETQYF
D: .; size: .; J: TRBJ2-5; V: TRBV2; DNA: TGTGCCTCCCGACTGACACCAACTCAAGAGACCCAGTACTTC; CDR3: CASRLTPTQETQYF
D: .; size: .; J: TRBJ1-2; V: TRBV15; DNA: TGTGCCACCAGCAGAGATCAAGGACGTGGCTACACCTTC; CDR3: CATSRDQGRGYTF
D: .; size: .; J: TRBJ2-1; V: TRBV10-1; DNA: TGCGCCAGCAGTGAGTCCCTCTCAGAGCAGTTCTTC; CDR3: CASSESLSEQFF
D: TRBD1; size: few; J: TRBJ2-7; V: TRBV25-1; DNA: TGTGCCAGCAGTGTGACAGGGGACGAGCAGTACTTC; CDR3: CASSVTGDEQYF
D: TRBD1; size: medium-sized; J: TRBJ1-6; V: TRBV20-1; DNA: TGCAGTGCTAGTAGGGACAGCAAGATAACCAATTCACCCCTCCACTTT; CDR3: CSASRDSKITNSPLHF
D: TRBD1; size: .; J: TRBJ2-1; V: TRBV10-1; DNA: TGCGCCACCTCTGACAGGGATTACAATGAGCAGTTCTTC; CDR3: CATSDRDYNEQFF
D: .; size: .; J: TRBJ1-2; V: TRBV7-8; DNA: TGTGCCAGCAGCTTAAGGGATGGATCCAGGGCGAATGGCTACACCTTC; CDR3: CASSLRDGSRANGYTF
D: .; size: many; J: TRBJ1-2; V: TRBV20-1; DNA: TGCAGTGCTAGTTGGATCCCAGGGAACTATGGCTACACCTTC; CDR3: CSASWIPGNYGYTF
D: TRBD1; size: .; J: TRBJ2-2; V: TRBV25-1; DNA: TGTGCCAGCAGGCCGACGGGACAGGGTAACACCGGGGAGCTGTTTTTT; CDR3: CASRPTGQGNTGELFF
D: TRBD2; size: .; J: TRBJ2-5; V: TRBV19; DNA: TGTGCCAGTAGTCCCCTGACTAGCACCCAAGAGACCCAGTACTTC; CDR3: CASSPLTSTQETQYF
D: .; size: .; J: TRBJ1-6; V: TRBV5-1; DNA: TGCGCCAGCAGCTACGGACGGGATAATTCACCCCTCCACTTT; CDR3: CASSYGRDNSPLHF
D: TRBD1; size: many; J: TRBJ2-5; V: TRBV6-5; DNA: TGTGCCAGCAGTTACCAGACAGGGTTTGAGACCCAGTACTTC; CDR3: CASSYQTGFETQYF
D: .; size: .; J: TRBJ2-7; V: TRBV5-6; DNA: TGTGCCAGCATAATGTCGGCCTCGCCTACATACGAGCAGTACTTC; CDR3: CASIMSASPTYEQYF
D: .; size: .; J: TRBJ2-5; V: TRBV7-7; DNA: TGTGCTAGCATCTTGTTAGGCGGTGTGAGTTCCTCGGGATCAGAGACCCAGTACTTC; CDR3: CASILLGGVSSSGSETQYF
D: TRBD2; size: .; J: TRBJ2-3; V: TRBV12-3/TRBV12-4; DNA: TGTGCCAGCAGTCCACTCCATAGCGGGAGAGGCACAGATACGCAGTATTTT; CDR3: CASSPLHSGRGTDTQYF
D: TRBD1; size: .; J: TRBJ1-5; V: TRBV2; DNA: TGTGCCAGCAAGGGGGCCCTTAGCAATCAGCCCCAGCATTTT; CDR3: CASKGALSNQPQHF
D: .; size: many; J: TRBJ1-1; V: TRBV4-1; DNA: TGCGCCAGCAGCCAAGATGCGACGGGGTTAGCGAACACTGAAGCTTTCTTT; CDR3: CASSQDATGLANTEAFF
D: .; size: .; J: TRBJ2-7; V: TRBV7-9; DNA: TGTGCCAGCAGCCCAGAAGTAGCCTACGAGCAGTACTTC; CDR3: CASSPEVAYEQYF
D: TRBD1; size: many; J: TRBJ1-4; V: TRBV20-1; DNA: TGCAGTGCTAGAGATCCGGACAGGGTCGGGGAAAAACTGTTTTTT; CDR3: CSARDPDRVGEKLFF
D: .; size: many; J: TRBJ1-1; V: TRBV28; DNA: TGTGCCAGCGGCTCCCCCCCCGGTAACACTGAAGCTTTCTTT; CDR3: CASGSPPGNTEAFF
D: .; size: .; J: TRBJ1-2; V: TRBV11-2; DNA: TGTGCCAGCAGCTTAGTATGGGGAGAGGGCTATGGCTACACCTTC; CDR3: CASSLVWGEGYGYTF
D: .; size: many; J: TRBJ1-1; V: TRBV7-9; DNA: TGTGCCAGCAGCCGCGACAGGCGGAACACTGAAGCTTTCTTT; CDR3: CASSRDRRNTEAFF
D: .; size: .; J: TRBJ2-5; V: TRBV19; DNA: TGTGCCAGTGGGACTTCTGAGACCCAGTACTTC; CDR3: CASGTSETQYF
D: TRBD1; size: many; J: TRBJ2-3; V: TRBV9; DNA: TGTGCCAGCAGCGTAGAGGGGGCATGGGGAGATACGCAGTATTTT; CDR3: CASSVEGAWGDTQYF
D: TRBD1; size: .; J: TRBJ1-2; V: TRBV10-1; DNA: TGCGCCAGCAGCCAAGACAGGGAAAGGCGCATTTTTTGTGGCTACACCTTC; CDR3: CASSQDRERRIFCGYTF
D: .; size: medium-sized; J: TRBJ1-2; V: TRBV10-2; DNA: TGCGCCAGCAGTGACGGACAGTCGAGGGGCTACACCTTC; CDR3: CASSDGQSRGYTF
D: .; size: .; J: TRBJ2-7; V: TRBV2; DNA: TGTGCCAGCAGCCCCCGGGACGCCGCTCCCTACGAGCAGTACTTC; CDR3: CASSPRDAAPYEQYF
D: .; size: .; J: TRBJ2-7; V: TRBV24-1; DNA: TGTGCCACCAGTGACGGTACCTACGAGCAGTACTTC; CDR3: CATSDGTYEQYF
D: .; size: many; J: TRBJ1-1; V: TRBV2; DNA: TGTGCCAGCCGGACGGTCGGGAACACTGAAGCTTTCTTT; CDR3: CASRTVGNTEAFF
D: .; size: many; J: TRBJ2-2; V: TRBV7-6; DNA: TGTGCCAGCAGCTTAGGCTCCGCAGGGTATACCGGGGAGCTGTTTTTT; CDR3: CASSLGSAGYTGELFF
D: TRBD1; size: .; J: TRBJ1-2; V: TRBV7-2; DNA: TGTGCCAGCAGCTCAGGGACAGGGAACTATGGCTACACCTTC; CDR3: CASSSGTGNYGYTF
D: TRBD1; size: .; J: TRBJ2-7; V: TRBV7-3; DNA: TGTGCCAGCAGCCCCGGGACAGGGGGTTCCAACGAGCAGTACTTC; CDR3: CASSPGTGGSNEQYF
D: .; size: .; J: TRBJ1-3; V: TRBV15; DNA: TGTGCCACCAGCCGAGCCCTAGGAAACACCATATATTTT; CDR3: CATSRALGNTIYF
D: TRBD1; size: .; J: TRBJ2-7; V: TRBV5-1; DNA: TGCGCCAGCAGCTTAGGACAGGGGGGCGAGCAGTACTTC; CDR3: CASSLGQGGEQYF